This T cell receptor (beta chain) was captured in a study of multiple sclerosis patients with progressive multifocal leukoencephalopathy. As to time point: time of PML onset. Libraries were prepared by immunoSEQ multiplex PCR; TCRdb keeps only in-frame clonotypes and omits some of them. The profile shows some 30,000 clones, around 85% of them singletons. This clonotype was sampled from a woman between 25 and 40 years old with progressive multifocal leukoencephalopathy. Sequencing was performed on PBMCs, taken from a patient treated with natalizumab.

CDR3 in amino acids: CASSHDSRNQPQHF. The CDR3 nucleotides read TGTGCCAGCAGCCACGACTCCCGCAATCAGCCCCAGCATTTT. This sequence joins TRBV6-5 and TRBJ1-5; no reliable D call. This CDR3 region has 14 residues. The V gene lost 6 bases and the J gene lost 2 bases, with 11 bases spanning the gap. Germline CDR1 and CDR2: MNHEY and SVGAGI.